The clone carrying this TCR beta chain was observed once. These data originate in a study of blood T cell repertoires in COVID-19. Original analysis: Amplification from reference gene primers served as the basis for estimated nucleated cell counts. The data were produced by immunoSEQ multiplex PCR, yet TCRdb's version contains in-frame clones alone and is incomplete. That table gives V, J and clone size, and the DNA gave D and trimming. The data show 90,000 to 120,000 clones, 82% seen once. The V segment lost 4 bases and the J segment 6 bases; nucleotides outside the gene matches: 15. The CDR3 is 18 amino acids. Germline V gene lookup returns CDR1 SGHDN and CDR2 FVKESK.

The sequence derives from a man aged 55-75 years with acute or convalescent COVID-19. The rearrangement uses TRBV14 and TRBJ2-2; the match to TRBD2 covers 9 bases. Sequencing was performed on peripheral blood. Here the CDR3 DNA reads TGTGCCAGCAGCCCATTAAAGGGACTAGCCGGGTCCGCCGGGGAGCTGTTTTTT. Encoded protein: CASSPLKGLAGSAGELFF.